The clone carrying this T cell receptor beta chain was picked up a small number of times. Its antigen remains unknown. Amplification used 60 Vbeta primers and 13 Jbeta primers. TCRdb keeps only in-frame clones here, not all; method: immunoSEQ multiplex PCR. The profile shows around 99,000 clones, about four fifths of them singletons. This CDR3 has 15 residues. V gave up 0 bases and J gave up 8 bases; unmatched junction bases: 6. The germline CDR1 and CDR2 sequences are SGHTA and FQGNSA. These data come from a study of cytomegalovirus exposure and HLA in healthy donors. General study results and limits: The study flagged about 160 TCR beta chains as cytomegalovirus-associated. The study reported that TCR beta sequences accurately predicted HLA-A and HLA-B alleles in most subjects. In a later analysis, compared with equally common non-associated chains, HLA-associated beta chains were more expanded.

The TCR sequence derives from a woman between 25 and 40 years old in good health and CMV-seronegative. Sequenced input: PBMCs. The J gene is TRBJ2-1, the V gene TRBV7-2, with 8 nucleotides matching TRBD2. The CDR3 nucleotides are TGTGCCAGCAGCTTAGCCGGGACTAGTATACATGAGCAGTTCTTC. This sequence encodes CASSLAGTSIHEQFF.